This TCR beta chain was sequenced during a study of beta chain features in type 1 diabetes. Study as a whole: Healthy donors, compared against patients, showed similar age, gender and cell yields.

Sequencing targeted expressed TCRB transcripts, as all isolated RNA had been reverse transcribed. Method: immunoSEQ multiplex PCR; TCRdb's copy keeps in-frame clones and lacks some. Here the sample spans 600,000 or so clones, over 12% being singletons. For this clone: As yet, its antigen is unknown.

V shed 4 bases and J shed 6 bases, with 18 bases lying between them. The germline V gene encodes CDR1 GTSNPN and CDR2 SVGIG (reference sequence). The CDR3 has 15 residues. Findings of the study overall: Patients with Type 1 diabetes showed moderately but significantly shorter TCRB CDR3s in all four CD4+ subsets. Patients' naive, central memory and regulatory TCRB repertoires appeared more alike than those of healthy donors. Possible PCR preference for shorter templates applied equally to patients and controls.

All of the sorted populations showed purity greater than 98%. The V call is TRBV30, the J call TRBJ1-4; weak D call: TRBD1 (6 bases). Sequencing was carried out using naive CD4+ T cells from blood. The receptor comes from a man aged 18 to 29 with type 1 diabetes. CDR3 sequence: CAWNSGALVYEKLFF. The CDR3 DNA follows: TGTGCCTGGAACTCAGGGGCGCTCGTCTATGAAAAACTGTTTTTT.